The 15 T cell receptor beta chains given below trace back to one sample, sequenced in a study of identical twins. TCRdb reprocessed the 5' RACE reads with MiXCR, giving one entry per CDR3 protein. The sample records about 1.7 million distinct CDR3 sequences, roughly a third being singletons. The sequenced sample consisted of cord blood. These receptors were obtained from a newborn girl in good health.

The chain carries TRBV7-2 and TRBJ2-1; D is perhaps TRBD2 (6 bases). The CDR3 has 15 amino acids. V was shortened by 5 bases and J by 6 bases, with 17 bases between the two germline ends. Germline V gene data show CDR1 as SGHTA and CDR2 as FQGNSA. CDR3 nucleotides: TGTGCCAGCAGCGGTTACGGGAGTTCCCTCAATGAGCAGTTCTTC. It yields the protein CASSGYGSSLNEQFF.

This chain links TRBV20-1 with TRBJ2-5; D is perhaps TRBD1 (7 bases). Trimming pared 4 bases from V and 2 bases from J, leaving 29 bases between. CDR3 size: 19 residues. Germline CDR1 reads DFQATT; CDR2 reads SNEGSKA (reference sequence). The CDR3 loop reads CSAIPRDSETWSFQETQYF. CDR3 DNA sequence: TGCAGTGCTATTCCGCGGGACAGCGAGACGTGGTCTTTTCAAGAGACCCAGTACTTC.

With respect to this clonotype: This clone may be a read error of a much larger clone one base away. The rearrangement links TRBV29-1 to TRBJ2-1; the match to TRBD1 covers 8 bases. The CDR3 covers 13 residues. Germline assignment: CDR1 SQVTM and CDR2 ANQGSEA. The CDR3 sequence: CSHDRGFYNERFF. The CDR3 DNA reads TGCAGCCATGACAGGGGTTTCTACAATGAGCGGTTCTTC.

The J gene is TRBJ2-1, the V gene TRBV7-6; either TRBD1 or TRBD2 may fit D (5 bases each). The CDR3 totals 13 residues. Germline V gene sequence: CDR1 SGHVS, CDR2 FNYEAQ. Trimming shortened V by 1 base and J by 9 bases, and 10 bases separated the two germline ends. Here the CDR3 DNA reads TGTGCCAGCAGCTTAGACTGGGGGTCTGAGCAGTTCTTC. This codes for CASSLDWGSEQFF.

This clonotype was observed a handful of times. This chain uses TRBV28 with TRBJ2-7, with 11 bases lining up with TRBD1. Trimming cost V 6 bases and J 0 bases; bases outside gene matches: 13. Germline V gene data show CDR1 as MDHEN and CDR2 as SYDVKM. The CDR3 contains 18 residues. DNA for the CDR3: TGTGCCAGCAGCCCCCGACTGGGGGACAGGGGGAGCTCCTACGAGCAGTACTTC. This gives the protein CASSPRLGDRGSSYEQYF.

The chain combines TRBV5-1 with TRBJ2-7; TRBD1 is a possible D gene (5 bases). CDR3 length: 14 residues. The ends were cut back, 1 base at V and 2 bases at J, with 10 bases in the middle. The V gene's germline CDR1 is SGHRS and CDR2 YFSETQ. The CDR3 sequence is CASSLRTKTYEQYF. The DNA of the CDR3 is TGCGCCAGCAGCTTGCGGACAAAAACCTACGAGCAGTACTTC.

The chain is built from TRBV2 and TRBJ2-3, with D perhaps TRBD2 (7 bases). Trimming stripped 6 bases from V and 4 bases from J, with 26 bases between. This CDR3 comprises 18 residues. CDR1 is SNHLY and CDR2 is FYNNEI in the germline V gene. The CDR3 coding sequence is TGTGCCAGCAGCCTAACGGGCGGGGGCACTAGTGGCGCAGATACGCAGTATTTT. Protein product: CASSLTGGGTSGADTQYF. The complete variable domain, with remaining parts taken from reference TRBV2 and TRBJ2-3, reads EPEVTQTPSHQVTQMGQEVILRCVPISNHLYFYWYRQILGQKVEFLVSFYNNEISEKSEIFDDQFSVERPDGSNFTLKIRSTKLEDSAMYFCASSLTGGGTSGADTQYFGPGTRLTVL.

V gene TRBV19 combines with J gene TRBJ2-7, with no clear D. The CDR3 extends over 10 amino acids. Trimming left V 9 bases short and J 7 bases short, with 10 bases between. The V gene's germline CDR1 is LNHDA and CDR2 SQIVND (reference sequence). Written as DNA, the CDR3 is TGTGCCAGCGGAAATGGGGAGCAGTACTTC. As protein: CASGNGEQYF.

This clonotype was observed a few times. The chain joins TRBV11-2 to TRBJ1-2; no clear D. CDR1 is SGHAT, CDR2 FQNNGV, per germline. The CDR3 runs to 15 residues. V was shortened by 5 bases and J by 5 bases, with 18 bases between the two germline ends. This chain's CDR3 is CASSLPGQPPYGYTF. CDR3 DNA: TGTGCCAGCAGCCTCCCGGGCCAGCCGCCGTATGGCTACACCTTC.

V gene TRBV11-1 combines with J gene TRBJ1-5, with D unclear. Trimming stripped 2 bases from V and 6 bases from J, with 20 bases between. Germline CDR1 reads SGHAT; CDR2 reads FQDESV (reference sequence). This CDR3 comprises 17 residues. Written as DNA, the CDR3 is TGTGCCAGCAGCTTAAAGAAGGTCCATCAGGTCGGTCAGCCCCAGCATTTT. It is translated as CASSLKKVHQVGQPQHF.

The V gene is TRBV29-1, the J gene TRBJ2-7; D is ambiguous. The germline V gene encodes CDR1 SQVTM and CDR2 ANQGSEA. The CDR3 is 12 residues long. Trimming removed 5 bases from V and 3 bases from J, with 11 bases in between. The CDR3 loop reads CSVKTQSYEQYF. CDR3 sequence (DNA): TGCAGCGTTAAGACCCAGAGCTACGAGCAGTACTTC.

V usage is TRBV6-5 and J usage is TRBJ1-6, with TRBD1 as a possible D gene (5 bases). Germline CDR1 is MNHEY and CDR2 is SVGAGI. CDR3 length equals 18 residues. The V end was cut by 4 bases, the J end by 0 bases, with 16 bases between. The CDR3 sequence is CASSLAQGPSSYNSPLHF. The CDR3 bases are TGTGCCAGCAGTTTGGCCCAGGGACCGAGCTCCTATAATTCACCCCTCCACTTT.

The rearrangement links TRBV18 to TRBJ1-5; TRBD1 is a possible D gene (5 bases). V was cut by 1 base and J by 5 bases, with 9 bases left in between. CDR1 and CDR2 (germline): KGHSH, LQKENI. The CDR3 loop spans 14 amino acids. Here the CDR3 DNA reads TGTGCCAGCTCACCACGGGGGGGTGATCAGCCCCAGCATTTT. This translates into CASSPRGGDQPQHF.

This clonotype was counted a few times. The chain joins TRBV6-2 or TRBV6-3 to TRBJ2-3; D uncertain. V was pared by 6 bases and J by 6 bases, with 10 bases between. The CDR3 contains 12 residues. The V gene's germline CDR1 is MNHEY and CDR2 SVGEGT. CDR3 loop: CASRQYGDTQYF. DNA of the CDR3: TGTGCCAGCAGGCAGTACGGGGATACGCAGTATTTT.

The rearrangement joins TRBV28 to TRBJ1-1; unclear D gene. V shed 2 bases and J shed 7 bases, with 8 bases lying between them. Germline V gene sequence: CDR1 MDHEN, CDR2 SYDVKM. This CDR3 contains 12 residues. CDR3 sequence reads: CASSLDYHEAFF. The DNA of the CDR3 is TGTGCCAGCAGTTTAGACTACCATGAAGCTTTCTTT.